This TCR beta chain appears in the sequencing data of a study of OX40 agonist ivuxolimab in advanced cancers. Broadly, across the study: Ivuxolimab, which targeted the costimulatory receptor OX40 (CD134), was an agonistic, fully human IgG2 monoclonal antibody. Intravenous ivuxolimab was administered to patients every 2 weeks at six dose levels: 0.01, 0.1, 0.3, 1.5, 3 and 10 mg/kg. Of the approximately 50 dose-escalation patients, hepatocellular carcinoma was present in about 20, melanoma in around 15, renal cell carcinoma in 9 and head and neck cancer in 9. A male proportion of about 79% and a mean age of roughly 58 years, ranging from about 20 to 80, were recorded for the dose-escalation cohort. Prior anti-PD-1, anti-PD-L1 or anti-CTLA-4 therapy was permitted, and checkpoint inhibitors had been received by less than 45% of dose-escalation patients. Partial responses occurred in three dose-escalation patients, of whom one had hepatocellular carcinoma and two had cutaneous melanoma. Peripheral TCRbeta sequencing was intended to test whether TCR sequence diversity was altered and clonal T-cell expansion was caused by ivuxolimab. The monotherapy dose-escalation portion (N of about 52 patients) of the phase I ivuxolimab trial is reported in the paper. Results and caveats for the whole study, not just this receptor: In the 0.1-3.0 mg/kg groups, partial responders were among the patients with the lowest normalized peripheral clonal expansion, particularly in CD8+ T cells. Low levels of normalized T-cell clonal expansion were also seen in some nonresponding patients. Which antigens the clonally expanded peripheral T cells were specific for was not determined. At doses from 0.1 to 3.0 mg/kg, clonal expansion was seen in both CD4+ and CD8+ blood T cells between baseline and week 6. After ivuxolimab, more expanded clones were found on average in CD8+ T cells than in CD4+ T cells.

Patients with a history of autoimmune disease or receiving systemic immunosuppression were excluded from the trial. In every dose cohort, peripheral blood was drawn for TCR sequencing at baseline, cycle 4 day 1, and cycle 7 day 1. The samples were taken from a phase I, first-in-human, multicenter, open-label dose-escalation trial of ivuxolimab. Adults with locally advanced or metastatic melanoma, renal cell, hepatocellular, or head and neck squamous cell carcinoma were enrolled in the trial. CD4+ and CD8+ T cells were sorted separately from peripheral blood before TCR sequencing. Genomic DNA was isolated from the sorted cells so that the TCRbeta CDR3 region could be sequenced. The immunoSEQ Assay was used to sequence the TCRbeta CDR3 regions. The table was pulled from immuneACCESS by TCRdb, which kept in-frame rearrangements only. Such tables lose some clones; where checked, under half of the loss comes from unresolved V genes, and the rest has no known cause. This sample lists roughly 80,000 clones; around 86% were detected once. The top ten constitute roughly 0.33% of the sample.

Worth noting for this clone: This receptor's antigen is unknown. No much larger clone exists at a distance of one base, and base qualities are not known.

The CDR3, from cysteine to phenylalanine, totals 17 residues. Only the CDR3 DNA is retained, 51 bases long and in frame from the first base. The germline V gene (reference sequence) sets CDR1 to SGHNT and CDR2 to YYREEE. V has 6 bases trimmed and J has 2 bases trimmed; junction bases matching no gene number 14. The sequence is built from TRBV5-4 and TRBJ2-3; 8 bases in between match TRBD2. The receptor was derived from an adult with an advanced solid tumor such as melanoma, head and neck, liver or kidney cancer. This material consisted of CD4+ or CD8+ T cells sorted from blood, taken in a trial of the OX40 agonist ivuxolimab. The nucleotide sequence is given as TGTGCCAGCATCGCCCACCGGGGGGGGGCGGTCACAGATACGCAGTATTTT. The translation is CASIAHRGGAVTDTQYF.